The clone carrying this T cell receptor (beta chain) was observed once. The antigen remains undetermined. These data come from a study of T cell responses to AZD1222 COVID-19 vaccine. The assay was immunoSEQ multiplex PCR, and TCRdb's table has in-frame clones only and misses some. The repertoire consists of about 180,000 clones, with over 80% occurring once and the leading ten covering more than 3.5%. Findings of the study overall: Mostly white British, mostly female donors; authors suggested clonal diversity may be underestimated.

Germline CDR1 reads MNHNY; CDR2 reads SVGAGI (reference sequence). Trimming stripped 8 bases from V and 3 bases from J, with 14 bases between. The CDR3 sequence is 13 residues long. This TCR was sampled from an adult who received the MenACWY meningococcal vaccine as a control. The gene calls are TRBV6-6 and TRBJ2-7, with D tentatively TRBD2 (6 bases). The sample in question was peripheral blood, obtained 28 days after the second dose of the MenACWY control vaccine. The CDR3 DNA follows: TGTGCCAGCGCTCGGGGGAACGGCTACGAGCAGTACTTC. Translation: CASARGNGYEQYF.